Shown below are 2 T cell receptor beta chains from a single sample sequenced in a study of vaccination effects on CD4 cells after COVID-19. Under the ViraFEST assay, PBMC were stimulated with viral peptide pools so that antigen-specific CD4+ T cells expanded. Sequencing was performed afterwards. Subsequent to 10 days of culture, CD4+ T cells were isolated. Two doses of either BNT162b2 or mRNA-1273 were given to each participant. Assay: immunoSEQ multiplex PCR; the TCRdb copy retains only in-frame clones and omits some. The sample gives approximately 28,000 clones, about 79% of which show up once; 5.5% to 6.5% is in the top ten. These receptors are not linked to any known antigen. The sample consisted of CD4+ T cells from PBMCs cultured with SARS-CoV-2 spike peptides, taken after COVID-19 vaccination. These receptors originate from a human donor who received a COVID-19 vaccine. Some clones in this sample may be carry-over from other donors' samples.

The gene calls are TRBV4-1 and TRBJ1-1; D is unclear. V was clipped by 0 bases and J by 11 bases, with 16 bases between them. Germline CDR1 and CDR2: MGHRA and YSYEKL. The CDR3 contains 14 residues. CDR3 in DNA: TGCGCCAGCAGCCAAGATCCGACTACTCGGGTGGCTTTCTTT. It codes for CASSQDPTTRVAFF.

This CDR3 reads CASSPGQDNSPLHF. DNA of the CDR3: TGTGCCAGTAGCCCGGGACAGGATAATTCACCCCTCCACTTT. The genes are TRBV19 and TRBJ1-6; the match to TRBD1 covers 8 bases. From germline, CDR1 is LNHDA and CDR2 SQIVND (reference sequence). The CDR3 is 14 amino acids. Germline trimming cut 6 bases from V and 5 bases from J; bases unmatched to any gene: 3.